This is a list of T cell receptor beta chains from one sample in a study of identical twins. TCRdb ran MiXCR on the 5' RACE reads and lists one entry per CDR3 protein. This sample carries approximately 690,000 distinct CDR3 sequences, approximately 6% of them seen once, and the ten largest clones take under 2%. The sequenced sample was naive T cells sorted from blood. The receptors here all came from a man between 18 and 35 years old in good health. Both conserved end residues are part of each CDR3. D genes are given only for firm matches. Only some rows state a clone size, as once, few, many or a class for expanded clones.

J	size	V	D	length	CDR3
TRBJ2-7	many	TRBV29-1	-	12	CSVLGRGDEQYF
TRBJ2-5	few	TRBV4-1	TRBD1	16	CASSQGAGTGQETQYF
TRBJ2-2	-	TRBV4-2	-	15	CASSQDALGTGELFF
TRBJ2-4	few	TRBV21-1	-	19	CASSSSLDRVTLAKNIQYF
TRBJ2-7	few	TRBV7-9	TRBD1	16	CASSLVTTGVGYEQYF
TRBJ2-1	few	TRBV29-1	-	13	CSVYPAYGNEQFF
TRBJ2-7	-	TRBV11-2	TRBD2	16	CASSSPGGDQPYEQYF
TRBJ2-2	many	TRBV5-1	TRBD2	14	CASCIAGGPGELFF
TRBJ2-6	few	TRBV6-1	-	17	CASSHSWRGSGANVLTF
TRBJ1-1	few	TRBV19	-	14	CASSSGKRYTEAFF
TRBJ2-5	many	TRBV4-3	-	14	CASSKGHLQETQYF
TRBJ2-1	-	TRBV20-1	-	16	CSARDRIAAIYNEQFF
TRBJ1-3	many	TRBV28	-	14	CASIEAKSGNTIYF
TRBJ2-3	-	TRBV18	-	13	CASTLRGTDTQYF
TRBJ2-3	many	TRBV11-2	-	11	CASTNRDTQYF
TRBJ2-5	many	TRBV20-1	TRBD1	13	CSAVTGEQETQYF
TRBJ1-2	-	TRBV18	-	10	CASSQGVFSF
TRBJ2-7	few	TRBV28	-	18	CASSYPVRLAGTSYEQYF
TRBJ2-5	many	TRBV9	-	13	CASSVGQQETQYF
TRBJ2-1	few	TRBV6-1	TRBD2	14	CASSRLALSNEQFF
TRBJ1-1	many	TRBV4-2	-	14	CASSRGWGEVEAFF
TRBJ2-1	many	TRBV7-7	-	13	CASSITVNNEQFF
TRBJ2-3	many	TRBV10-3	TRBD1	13	CAARTGGSDTQYF
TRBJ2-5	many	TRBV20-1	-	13	CSARASRVATQYF
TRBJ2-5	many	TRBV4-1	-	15	CASTAGTGIQETQYF
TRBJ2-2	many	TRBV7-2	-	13	CASGWSGPGELFF
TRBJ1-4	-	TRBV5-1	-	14	CASSDGQLNEKLFF
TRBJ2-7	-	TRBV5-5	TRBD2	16	CASSLYMGGEDFEQYF
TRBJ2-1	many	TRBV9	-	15	CASSVLGQTYNEQFF
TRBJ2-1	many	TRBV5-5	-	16	CASSYSRGGSYNEQFF
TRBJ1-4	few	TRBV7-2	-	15	CASSLGEGANEKLFF
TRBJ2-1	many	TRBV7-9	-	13	CASTRDIHNEQFF
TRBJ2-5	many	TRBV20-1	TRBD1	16	CSAMPLGTVIKETQYF
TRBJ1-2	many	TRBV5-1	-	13	CASKEEASYGYTF
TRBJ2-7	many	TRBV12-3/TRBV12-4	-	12	CASGVGDYEQYF
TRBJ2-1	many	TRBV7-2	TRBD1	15	CASSVRGSSYNEQFF
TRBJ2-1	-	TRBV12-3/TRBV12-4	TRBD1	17	CASSPRGGTGYDNEQFF